This TCR beta chain was observed in a study of PD-1 blockade in classical Hodgkin lymphoma. Study results and limitations: After ASCT, patients who started nivolumab under 1 year later were excluded. Unlike CD8+ TCR diversity, which did not rise significantly by C4D1, CD4+ TCR diversity did.

Time point described: cycle 4 day 1 (C4D1), after less than seven weeks of nivolumab. Patients all relapsed after autologous stem cell transplantation, and there was variation in brentuximab vedotin exposure. Method: immunoSEQ multiplex PCR; TCRdb's copy keeps in-frame clones and lacks some. Found here are 25,000 to 30,000 clones, roughly 87% of them singletons; the top ten hold roughly 18%. As for this clone: What it binds is unknown.

V lost 6 bases, J lost 6 bases, and 6 bases stayed unmatched. The germline V gene has CDR1 MDHEN and CDR2 SYDVKM. The CDR3 extends over 14 amino acids. This specimen consisted of peripheral blood mononuclear cells (PBMCs), obtained before the fourth cycle of nivolumab. The receptor comes from a human donor with classical Hodgkin lymphoma. The chain joins TRBV28 to TRBJ2-2; 8 bases are a match to TRBD1. The CDR3 protein is CASSQGQEPGELFF. CDR3 sequence (DNA): TGTGCCAGCAGCCAGGGACAGGAACCCGGGGAGCTGTTTTTT.